Below, one T cell receptor (beta chain) is given with its context. Germline CDR1 and CDR2: MGHDK and SYGVNS. V was clipped by 0 bases and J by 1 base, with 10 bases between them. This CDR3 region has 17 residues. Sequencing was performed with immunoSEQ multiplex PCR; in TCRdb, only in-frame clones are kept and a portion is missing. The sample lists tens of thousands of clones; roughly 84% were seen once. The sample is drawn from a study of OX40 agonist ivuxolimab in advanced cancers. Looking at the study overall: Aged about 23 to 80 with a mean of approximately 60 years, they were roughly 83% male. Earlier anti-PD-1, anti-PD-L1 or anti-CTLA-4 therapy was permitted; about 39% had received some.

The specimen was CD4+ or CD8+ T cells sorted from blood, collected in a trial of the OX40 agonist ivuxolimab. This sequence originates from an adult with an advanced solid tumor such as melanoma, head and neck, liver or kidney cancer. The chain links TRBV25-1 to TRBJ2-6; D unresolved. The CDR3 DNA reads TGTGCCAGCAGTGAATATGGTTTGGGGTCTGGGGCCAACGTCCTGACTTTC. It specifies CASSEYGLGSGANVLTF.